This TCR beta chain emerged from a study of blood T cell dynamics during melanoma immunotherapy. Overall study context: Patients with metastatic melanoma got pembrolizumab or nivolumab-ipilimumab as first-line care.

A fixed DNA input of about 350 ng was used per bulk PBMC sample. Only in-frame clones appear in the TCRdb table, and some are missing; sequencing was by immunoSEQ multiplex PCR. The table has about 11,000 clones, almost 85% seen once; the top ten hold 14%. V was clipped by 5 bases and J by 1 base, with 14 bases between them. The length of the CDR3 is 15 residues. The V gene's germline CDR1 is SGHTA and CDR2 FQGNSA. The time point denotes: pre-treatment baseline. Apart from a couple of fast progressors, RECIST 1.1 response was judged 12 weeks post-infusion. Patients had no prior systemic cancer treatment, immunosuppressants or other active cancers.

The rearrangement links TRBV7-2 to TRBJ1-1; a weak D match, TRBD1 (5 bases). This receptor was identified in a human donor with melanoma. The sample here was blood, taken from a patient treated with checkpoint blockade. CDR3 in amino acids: CASSPMNGANTEAFF. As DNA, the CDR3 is TGTGCCAGCAGCCCAATGAATGGGGCGAACACTGAAGCTTTCTTT.